This T cell receptor (beta chain) was profiled in a study of response to subunit inactivated influenza vaccine. On this clonotype itself: Its antigen is still unknown.

V dropped 7 bases and J dropped 12 bases, with 18 bases sitting between them. CDR1 is DFQATT and CDR2 is SNEGSKA in the germline V gene (reference sequence). CDR3 length equals 11 residues. TCRdb analysed the RT-PCR reads with MiXCR anew, one entry per CDR3 protein. The table includes hundreds of thousands of distinct CDR3 sequences, 25% detected once. Findings of the study overall: That few new T cells are recruited by each seasonal influenza vaccination was the authors' suggestion.

The sequence was obtained from a man aged 50 or older who received an inactivated influenza vaccine. The chain uses TRBV20-1 and TRBJ1-2, with D tentatively TRBD1 (5 bases). The sample was CD4+ T cells sorted from PBMCs, taken about 5 days after vaccination. CDR3 bases: TGCAGTGTTTCGAGGGGTACCGCCGACACCTTC. The encoded protein is CSVSRGTADTF.